The entry that follows covers one TCR beta chain sequence. The time point: blood 2 weeks post-SBRT. As to treatment: 15 Gy SBRT to primary tumor, nephrectomy 4 weeks later. Clear cell pathology was present in this patient's renal cell carcinoma. Repertoires were generated with immunoSEQ multiplex PCR, while TCRdb's copy carries only in-frame clones and drops some. Of roughly 130,000 clones listed, about 88% are singletons. V dropped 3 bases and J dropped 0 bases, with 15 bases sitting between them. The germline V gene encodes CDR1 LNHDA and CDR2 SQIVND (reference sequence). The CDR3 spans 17 residues. This sample was taken from a study of radiation and T cells in renal cell carcinoma. Study-level background: Nephrectomy followed 15 Gy stereotactic body radiation by 4 weeks.

The sequence was obtained from an older woman with renal cell carcinoma. The material sequenced was blood, taken from a patient whose treatment included radiotherapy and nephrectomy. The rearrangement uses TRBV19 and TRBJ2-4; D gene ambiguous. This CDR3 reads CASSIRGSDVAKNIQYF. DNA of the CDR3: TGTGCCAGTAGTATCCGCGGCAGCGATGTAGCCAAAAACATTCAGTACTTC.